The T cell receptor beta chain under discussion was sequenced for a study of blood T cell repertoires in COVID-19. At the level of the study: Samples came from the United States, Italy and Spain, spanning acute and convalescent COVID-19. T cells, B-cell-depleted T cells, or PBMCs supplied cDNA or gDNA.

Germline CDR1 and CDR2: GTSNPN and SVGIG (reference sequence). Trimming removed 4 bases from V and 6 bases from J, with 19 bases in between. The CDR3 has 14 residues. In the original processing: The authors estimated nucleated cell counts from reference gene primer amplification. Here immunoSEQ multiplex PCR was the method, and the copy in TCRdb shows in-frame clones only, minus some. Clone size and V and J calls were adopted from that table, with D and trimming inferred from the DNA. The sample consists of about 55,000 clones, approximately 90% of them appearing once. Material: peripheral blood. The chain joins TRBV30 to TRBJ2-7; weak D call: TRBD2 (6 bases). The clonotype originates from a man aged 40-49 years with acute or convalescent COVID-19. The CDR3 sequence is CAWNRGGSYGEQYF. DNA of the CDR3: TGTGCCTGGAACCGAGGAGGGTCTTACGGCGAGCAGTACTTC.